The present T cell receptor beta chain was sequenced within a study of blood T cell repertoires in COVID-19. Looking at the study overall: Samples taken during acute and convalescent COVID-19 were collected in the United States, Italy and Spain. Sample material is recorded as cDNA or gDNA derived from T cells, B-cell-depleted T cells, or PBMCs.

Original analysis: Amplified reference gene primers provided the basis for estimating nucleated cell counts. Using immunoSEQ multiplex PCR, the repertoire was profiled, and TCRdb retains in-frame clones only, with some absent. V and J calls and clone size follow that table, whereas D and trimming were derived from the DNA. The repertoire holds about 240,000 clones, with roughly 82% as singletons. The clonotype was recovered from an older woman with acute or convalescent COVID-19. Material for sequencing was peripheral blood.

The CDR3, as DNA: TGTGCCAGCAGCCTCAGGCTAGGGGGCCGAGGCTACACCTTC. This encodes CASSLRLGGRGYTF. The J gene is TRBJ1-2, the V gene TRBV7-2, with 7 nucleotides matching TRBD1. The junction had 11 bases not matched to a gene; V was cut back by 5 bases and J by 8 bases. The CDR3 loop spans 14 amino acids. Germline V gene data show CDR1 as SGHTA and CDR2 as FQGNSA.